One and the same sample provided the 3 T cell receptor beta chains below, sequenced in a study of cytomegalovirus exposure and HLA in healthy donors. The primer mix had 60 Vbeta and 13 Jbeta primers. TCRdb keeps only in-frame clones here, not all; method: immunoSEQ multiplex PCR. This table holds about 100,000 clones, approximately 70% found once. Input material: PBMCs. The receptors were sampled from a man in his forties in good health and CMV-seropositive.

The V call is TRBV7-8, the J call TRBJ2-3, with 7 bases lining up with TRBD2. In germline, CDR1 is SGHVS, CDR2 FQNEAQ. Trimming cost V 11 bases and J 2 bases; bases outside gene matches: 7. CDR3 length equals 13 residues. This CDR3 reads CAGGEGTTDTQYF. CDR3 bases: TGTGCCGGTGGGGAGGGTACCACAGATACGCAGTATTTT.

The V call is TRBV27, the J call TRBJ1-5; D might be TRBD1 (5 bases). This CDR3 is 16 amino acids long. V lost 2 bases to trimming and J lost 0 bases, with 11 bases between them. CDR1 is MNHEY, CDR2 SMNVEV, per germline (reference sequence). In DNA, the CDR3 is TGTGCCAGCAGTTTAACGGGACTCAATAGCAATCAGCCCCAGCATTTT. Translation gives CASSLTGLNSNQPQHF.

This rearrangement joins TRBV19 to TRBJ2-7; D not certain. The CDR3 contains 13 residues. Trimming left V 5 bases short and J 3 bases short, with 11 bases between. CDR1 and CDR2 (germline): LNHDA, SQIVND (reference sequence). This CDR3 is CASSSTRGYEQYF. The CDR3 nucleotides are TGTGCCAGTAGTTCCACAAGAGGCTACGAGCAGTACTTC.